The 27 T cell receptor beta chains reported below all come from one sample, sequenced in a study of T cells in Graves' hyperthyroidism and ophthalmopathy. Amplification of TCR beta CDR3 regions was performed using RNA transcripts as template. RT-PCR in the first round (using the HTBI primer set) targeted the TCR CDR3. TCRdb ran MiXCR on the multiplex PCR reads and lists one entry per CDR3 protein. Among some 560,000 distinct CDR3 sequences listed, less than 15% were seen once. Sequenced sample: blood. All receptors derive from a woman between 35 and 50 years old with Graves' hyperthyroidism.

There are a few counts of this clonotype. This chain joins TRBV19 and TRBJ2-6, with 9 positions matching TRBD2. Germline V gene data show CDR1 as LNHDA and CDR2 as SQIVND (reference sequence). The junction had 12 bases not matched to a gene; V was cut back by 9 bases and J by 0 bases. This CDR3 has 18 residues. CDR3: CASVRREGRSSGANVLTF. As DNA, the CDR3 is TGTGCCAGCGTCCGGCGGGAGGGTCGATCCTCTGGGGCCAACGTCCTGACTTTC.

This clonotype occurred many times. The J gene is TRBJ1-1, the V gene TRBV11-2; D unresolved. The CDR3 extends over 15 amino acids. Germline loops: CDR1 SGHAT, CDR2 FQNNGV. The ends were cut back, 5 bases at V and 0 bases at J, with 13 bases in the middle. The CDR3: CASSLYSTMNTEAFF. CDR3 sequence (DNA): TGTGCCAGCAGCCTGTACAGTACCATGAACACTGAAGCTTTCTTT.

Many counts were recorded for this clonotype. The J gene is TRBJ2-7, the V gene TRBV12-3 or TRBV12-4; TRBD1 matches at 12 bases. V shed 6 bases, J shed 4 bases, and the junction held 10 bases outside the gene matches. The CDR3 is 16 amino acids. The CDR3 sequence: CASSLYPGQGAYEQYF. The CDR3 bases are TGTGCCAGCAGCTTATATCCGGGACAGGGGGCTTACGAGCAGTACTTC.

The CDR3 coding sequence is TGTGCCAGCAGTTCGAGGATAGCCGCACGTAACATTCAGTACTTC. As protein: CASSSRIAARNIQYF. The rearrangement uses TRBV12-3 or TRBV12-4 and TRBJ2-4; no definite D call. This CDR3 spans 15 amino acids. The V end was cut by 4 bases, the J end by 7 bases, with 17 bases between.

V gene TRBV7-9 combines with J gene TRBJ1-5; 7 nucleotides align to TRBD1. The V gene's germline CDR1 is SEHNR and CDR2 FQNEAQ (reference sequence). This CDR3 has 15 amino acids. Trimming took 4 bases from V and 5 from J; bases not matched to a gene: 8. The CDR3 coding sequence is TGTGCCAGCAGCTCCGACAGGGACCGGGATCAGCCCCAGCATTTT. Amino acid sequence: CASSSDRDRDQPQHF.

This clonotype was picked up many times. The rearrangement joins TRBV28 to TRBJ2-1; D is ambiguous. V was trimmed by 3 bases and J by 9 bases, leaving 6 bases between them. CDR1 MDHEN and CDR2 SYDVKM come from the germline V gene. The CDR3 length is 11 residues. In nucleotides, the CDR3 is TGTGCCAGCAGTTTTAGCACTGAGCAGTTCTTC. Its translation is CASSFSTEQFF.

This chain links TRBV18 with TRBJ2-3, with 7 bases identical to TRBD1. The germline gives CDR1 KGHSH, CDR2 LQKENI. Germline trimming cut 5 bases from V and 3 bases from J; bases unmatched to any gene: 11. The CDR3 has 16 residues. The CDR3 bases are TGTGCCAGCTCATCGAACAGGGGTATCGGGACAGATACGCAGTATTTT. Translated, it gives CASSSNRGIGTDTQYF.

The rearrangement uses TRBV9 and TRBJ2-1; D ambiguous. The germline V gene has CDR1 SGDLS and CDR2 YYNGEE. V lost 0 bases, J lost 0 bases, and 7 bases lay in between. CDR3 length: 15 amino acids. The CDR3 bases are TGTGCCAGCAGCGTAGAACCGACCTCCTACAATGAGCAGTTCTTC. As protein: CASSVEPTSYNEQFF.

This clonotype showed up just a few times. One end of the junction is discordant with germline, which a read error may explain. The V and J genes are TRBV7-3 and TRBJ2-2; D possibly corresponds to TRBD2 (6 bases). The CDR3 extends over 16 amino acids. The germline CDR1 and CDR2 sequences are SGHTA and FQGTGA. This chain's CDR3 is CASNDGTGALTGELSF. The CDR3 DNA reads as TGTGCCAGTAACGACGGGACGGGAGCCCTCACCGGGGAGCTGTCTTTT.

Concerning this clonotype: A much bigger clone sits one base away, suggesting this may be a read error. This rearrangement joins TRBV12-3 or TRBV12-4 to TRBJ1-1; D uncertain. Trimming stripped 3 bases from V and 4 bases from J, with 6 bases between. CDR3 length: 12 residues. The DNA of the CDR3 is TGTGCCAGCAGTTTCATGACCACTGAAGCTTTCTTT. It encodes CASSFMTTEAFF.

The gene calls are TRBV24-1 and TRBJ2-2, with D uncertain. CDR3 size: 16 residues. Trimming took off 4 bases at V and 5 bases at J, with 16 bases between the two ends. CDR1 KGHDR and CDR2 SFDVKD come from the germline V gene. CDR3 DNA: TGTGCCACCAGTGACGCTCGAGAGAGTGGAACCGGGGAGCTGTTTTTT. It is translated as CATSDARESGTGELFF.

This clonotype has just a few counts. The chain recombines TRBV5-8 with TRBJ1-6; unclear D gene. Germline V CDR1 and CDR2: SGHTS, YDEGEE. Trimming pared 2 bases from V and 9 bases from J, leaving 12 bases between. The CDR3 extends over 14 amino acids. In nucleotides, the CDR3 is TGTGCCAGCAGCTTTGGGCTTTGGGGTTCACCCCTCCACTTT. Translating gives CASSFGLWGSPLHF.

This clonotype appeared a few times. Relative to the germline gene, one junction end is altered; a read error may explain this. This sequence joins TRBV6-1 and TRBJ2-5, with D maybe TRBD1 (5 bases). CDR3 length: 12 amino acids. Germline-derived CDR1 and CDR2 are MNHNS and SASEGT. CDR3 sequence reads: CASSQQASGPDF. For the CDR3, the DNA is TGTGCCAGCAGCCAACAGGCATCAGGCCCGGACTTC.

At least ten counts were recorded for this clonotype. The chain joins TRBV5-1 to TRBJ2-7, with unresolved D. This CDR3 has 15 residues. V was trimmed by 2 bases and J by 0 bases, leaving 12 bases between them. Germline V gene data show CDR1 as SGHRS and CDR2 as YFSETQ. The DNA of the CDR3 is TGCGCCAGCAGCTTAAAGGGCACGCGCTCCTACGAGCAGTACTTC. Translated, it gives CASSLKGTRSYEQYF.

Ten or more counts support this clonotype. The rearrangement links TRBV18 to TRBJ1-5; 8 nucleotides agree with TRBD1. Trimming took 2 bases from V and 4 from J; bases not matched to a gene: 4. The CDR3 spans 15 residues. Germline V CDR1 and CDR2: KGHSH, LQKENI. For the CDR3, the DNA is TGTGCCAGCTCACCAGGGACAGGCCCAAATCAGCCCCAGCATTTT. Encoded protein: CASSPGTGPNQPQHF.

This clonotype was detected many times. V is TRBV28 and J is TRBJ2-3, with 7 bases matching TRBD2. The CDR3 is 12 amino acids. The V and J ends lost 8 bases and 6 bases, in that order; junction bases with no gene match: 5. Germline V gives CDR1 MDHEN, CDR2 SYDVKM. DNA for the CDR3: TGTGCCAGCCGATCCGGGGGGGATACGCAGTATTTT. Amino acid sequence: CASRSGGDTQYF.

In its sample, this clonotype was seen many times. The chain joins TRBV28 to TRBJ2-7, with 8 bases fitting TRBD2. J gave up 2 bases and V 7 bases, and 7 bases lay outside the gene matches. The CDR3 totals 14 residues. Germline CDR1 is MDHEN and CDR2 is SYDVKM. The DNA for the CDR3 is TGTGCCAGCATTAGAAGCGGGAGTGCCTACGAGCAGTACTTC. This gives the protein CASIRSGSAYEQYF. Complete variable domain (other parts from reference TRBV28 and TRBJ2-7): DVKVTQSSRYLVKRTGEKVFLECVQDMDHENMFWYRQDPGLGLRLIYFSYDVKMKEKGDIPEGYSVSREKKERFSLILESASTNQTSMYLCASIRSGSAYEQYFGPGTRLTVT.

The table lists this clonotype with many counts. The chain is built from TRBV11-2 and TRBJ2-3, with TRBD2 matching 13 bases. With V trimmed by 3 bases and J by 4 bases, 13 bases remained unmatched. The germline gives CDR1 SGHAT, CDR2 FQNNGV. The CDR3 is 19 residues long. The CDR3 here is CASSFRGLAGALSPDTQYF. CDR3 nucleotides: TGTGCCAGCAGCTTCCGAGGACTAGCGGGAGCCCTAAGCCCAGATACGCAGTATTTT. The variable domain in full, completed from reference TRBV11-2 and TRBJ2-3, reads EAGVAQSPRYKIIEKRQSVAFWCNPISGHATLYWYQQILGQGPKLLIQFQNNGVVDDSQLPKDRFSAERLKGVDSTLKIQPAKLEDSAVYLCASSFRGLAGALSPDTQYFGPGTRLTVL.

The rearrangement links TRBV5-8 to TRBJ1-3; D is ambiguous. The V end was cut by 0 bases, the J end by 0 bases, with 13 bases between. In germline, CDR1 is SGHTS, CDR2 YDEGEE. CDR3 length equals 17 residues. The chain's CDR3 is CASSLVVMDGSGNTIYF. The CDR3 region has the DNA TGTGCCAGCAGCTTGGTAGTCATGGACGGCTCTGGAAACACCATATATTTT.

The gene calls are TRBV19 and TRBJ2-2; 7 positions agree with TRBD1. CDR3 size: 16 residues. Per germline, CDR1 LNHDA and CDR2 SQIVND (reference sequence). Trimming at V came to 4 bases and at J to 2 bases, leaving 7 bases not matched to a gene. CDR3 bases: TGTGCCAGTAGTAAACGGACAGGCCGAAACACCGGGGAGCTGTTTTTT. It translates to CASSKRTGRNTGELFF.

This clonotype was seen many times. The V and J genes are TRBV20-1 and TRBJ2-5; 7 bases are a match to TRBD1. This CDR3 is built from 15 residues. V shed 6 bases and J 5 bases; nucleotides not matched to a gene: 15. The V gene's germline CDR1 is DFQATT and CDR2 SNEGSKA (reference sequence). The CDR3 region is CSAQQLGQRRETQYF. As DNA, the CDR3 is TGCAGTGCACAACAACTGGGACAGCGGCGCGAGACCCAGTACTTC.

This clonotype has a handful of counts. V usage is TRBV2 and J usage is TRBJ1-1; D gene uncertain. The germline CDR1 and CDR2 sequences are SNHLY and FYNNEI. The V and J ends lost 9 bases and 5 bases respectively, with 16 bases between them. This CDR3 spans 13 amino acids. The CDR3 spells CASSFGSGTEAFF. The CDR3 DNA reads TGTGCCAGTTCCTTCGGATCCGGGACTGAAGCTTTCTTT. Full variable domain (missing parts from reference TRBV2 and TRBJ1-1): EPEVTQTPSHQVTQMGQEVILRCVPISNHLYFYWYRQILGQKVEFLVSFYNNEISEKSEIFDDQFSVERPDGSNFTLKIRSTKLEDSAMYFCASSFGSGTEAFFGQGTRLTVV.

The rearrangement uses TRBV11-2 and TRBJ2-2, with D unclear. The CDR3 runs to 15 residues. Germline loops: CDR1 SGHAT, CDR2 FQNNGV. The V end lost 5 bases, the J end lost 7 bases, and 17 bases lay between the germline ends. The CDR3 coding sequence is TGTGCCAGCAGCAAAATCGAAACCCAGGTCGGGGAGCTGTTTTTT. Encoded protein: CASSKIETQVGELFF.

This chain uses TRBV7-2 with TRBJ2-3; TRBD2 is a possible D gene (6 bases). V lost 6 bases to trimming and J lost 2 bases, with 18 bases between them. There are 16 residues in the CDR3. Germline V gene lookup returns CDR1 SGHTA and CDR2 FQGNSA. The CDR3 region has the DNA TGTGCCAGCAGTTTACTTGGGACTGACCTCACAGATACGCAGTATTTT. This sequence encodes CASSLLGTDLTDTQYF.

This clonotype was observed at least ten times. CDR3 in DNA: TGTGCCAGCAGTGAAAACCCCACAGGACAGGGGGCAGAGACCCAGTACTTC. It codes for CASSENPTGQGAETQYF. V and J are TRBV6-1 and TRBJ2-5; 11 nucleotides align to TRBD1. V lost 2 bases and J lost 4; bases outside the gene matches: 9. Germline CDR1 MNHNS, CDR2 SASEGT. The CDR3 is 17 amino acids.

This clonotype occurred many times. V usage is TRBV20-1 and J usage is TRBJ2-7, with D possibly called TRBD1 or TRBD2 (5 bases each). Germline values: CDR1 DFQATT, CDR2 SNEGSKA (reference sequence). Between the trimmed V and J ends, which lost 5 bases and 2 bases, there was a span of 16 bases. The CDR3 consists of 14 residues. DNA for the CDR3: TGCAGTGCTCAACCCGGGACGGTAACCTACGAGCAGTACTTC. Translation gives CSAQPGTVTYEQYF.

This chain connects TRBV12-3 or TRBV12-4 to TRBJ2-1; D unresolved. The germline V and J ends were trimmed by 0 bases and 9 bases, with 12 bases remaining between them. The CDR3 contains 14 residues. The CDR3: CASSLALRLFEQFF. CDR3 in DNA: TGTGCCAGCAGTTTAGCGCTAAGATTGTTTGAGCAGTTCTTC.